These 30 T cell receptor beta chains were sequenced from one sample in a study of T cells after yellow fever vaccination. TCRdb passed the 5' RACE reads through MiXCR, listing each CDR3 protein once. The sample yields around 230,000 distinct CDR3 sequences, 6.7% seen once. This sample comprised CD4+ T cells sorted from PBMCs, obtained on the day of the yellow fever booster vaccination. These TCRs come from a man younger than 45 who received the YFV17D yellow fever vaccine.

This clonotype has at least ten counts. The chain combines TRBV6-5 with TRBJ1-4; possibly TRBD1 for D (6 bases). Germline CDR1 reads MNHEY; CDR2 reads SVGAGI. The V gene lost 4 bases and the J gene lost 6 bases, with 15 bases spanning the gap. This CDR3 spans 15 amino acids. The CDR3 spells CASSFSRGGHEKLFF. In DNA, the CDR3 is TGTGCCAGCAGTTTCTCCAGGGGCGGCCATGAAAAACTGTTTTTT.

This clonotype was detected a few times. The CDR3 nucleotides read TGTGCCAGCTCACTTTGGCGGGTCAGTGAGCAGTTCTTC. It yields the protein CASSLWRVSEQFF. This sequence joins TRBV18 and TRBJ2-1; D is perhaps TRBD2 (5 bases). This CDR3 has 13 amino acids. The germline V gene has CDR1 KGHSH and CDR2 LQKENI. Trimming cost V 4 bases and J 9 bases, with 13 bases left between them.

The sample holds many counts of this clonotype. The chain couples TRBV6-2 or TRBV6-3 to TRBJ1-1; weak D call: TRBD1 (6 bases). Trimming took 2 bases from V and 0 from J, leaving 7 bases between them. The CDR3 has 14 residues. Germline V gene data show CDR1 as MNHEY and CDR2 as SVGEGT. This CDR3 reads CASSYQGLNTEAFF. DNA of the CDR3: TGTGCCAGCAGTTACCAGGGGTTGAACACTGAAGCTTTCTTT.

The CDR3 is CSARQGARYEQYF. In DNA, the CDR3 is TGCAGTGCTAGACAGGGGGCGCGTTACGAGCAGTACTTC. This chain connects TRBV20-1 to TRBJ2-7; 8 bases align to TRBD1. The junction had 4 bases not matched to a gene; V was cut back by 2 bases and J by 4 bases. The CDR3 is made up of 13 amino acids. Per germline, CDR1 DFQATT and CDR2 SNEGSKA (reference sequence).

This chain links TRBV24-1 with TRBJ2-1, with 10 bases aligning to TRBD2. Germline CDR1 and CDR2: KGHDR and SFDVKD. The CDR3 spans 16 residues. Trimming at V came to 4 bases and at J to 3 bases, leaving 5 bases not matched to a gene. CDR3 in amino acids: CATSEPGTSDYNEQFF. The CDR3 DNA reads TGTGCCACCAGTGAACCCGGGACTAGCGACTACAATGAGCAGTTCTTC.

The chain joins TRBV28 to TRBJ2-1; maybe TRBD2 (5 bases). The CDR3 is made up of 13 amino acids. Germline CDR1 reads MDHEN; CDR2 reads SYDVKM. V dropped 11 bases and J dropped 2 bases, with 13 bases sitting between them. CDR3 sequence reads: CACWTGAYNEQFF. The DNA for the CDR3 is TGTGCCTGCTGGACTGGGGCCTACAATGAGCAGTTCTTC.

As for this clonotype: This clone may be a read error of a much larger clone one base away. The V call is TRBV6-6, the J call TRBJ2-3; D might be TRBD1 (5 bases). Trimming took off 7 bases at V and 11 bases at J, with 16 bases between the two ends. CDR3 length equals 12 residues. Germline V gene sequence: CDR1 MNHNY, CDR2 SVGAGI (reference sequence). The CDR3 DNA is TGTGCCAGCACCAACCGGAACAGGATGCAGTATTTT. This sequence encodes CASTNRNRMQYF.

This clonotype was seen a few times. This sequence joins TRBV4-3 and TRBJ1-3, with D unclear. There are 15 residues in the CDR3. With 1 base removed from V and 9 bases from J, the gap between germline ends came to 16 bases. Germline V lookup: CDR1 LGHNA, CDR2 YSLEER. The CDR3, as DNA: TGCGCCAGCAGCCAAGTTCTTGGAAGGGAGGGCACCATATATTTT. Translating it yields CASSQVLGREGTIYF.

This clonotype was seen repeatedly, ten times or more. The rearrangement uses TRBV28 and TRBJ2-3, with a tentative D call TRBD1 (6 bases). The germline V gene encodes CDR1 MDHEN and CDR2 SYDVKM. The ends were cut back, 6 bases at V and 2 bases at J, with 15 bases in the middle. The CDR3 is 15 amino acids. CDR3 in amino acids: CASSLQGLVTDTQYF. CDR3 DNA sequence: TGTGCCAGCAGCCTACAGGGCCTGGTCACAGATACGCAGTATTTT.

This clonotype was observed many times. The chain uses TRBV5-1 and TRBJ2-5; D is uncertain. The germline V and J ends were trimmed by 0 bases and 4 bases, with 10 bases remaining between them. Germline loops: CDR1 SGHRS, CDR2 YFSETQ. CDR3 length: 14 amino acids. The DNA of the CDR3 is TGCGCCAGCAGCTTGGCGGCAGTCGCAGAGACCCAGTACTTC. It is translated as CASSLAAVAETQYF. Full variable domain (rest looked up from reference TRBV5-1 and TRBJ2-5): KAGVTQTPRYLIKTRGQQVTLSCSPISGHRSVSWYQQTPGQGLQFLFEYFSETQRNKGNFPGRFSGRQFSNSRSEMNVSTLELGDSALYLCASSLAAVAETQYFGPGTRLLVL.

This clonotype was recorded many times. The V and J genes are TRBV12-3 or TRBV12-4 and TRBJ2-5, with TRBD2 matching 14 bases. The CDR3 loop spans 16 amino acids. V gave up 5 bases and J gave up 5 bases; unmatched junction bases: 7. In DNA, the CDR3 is TGTGCCAGCAGTCAGGGACTAGCGGGAGTTGGCGAGACCCAGTACTTC. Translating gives CASSQGLAGVGETQYF.

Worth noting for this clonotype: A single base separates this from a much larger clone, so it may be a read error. The DNA for the CDR3 is TGTGCCAGCAGCCGGTGGGACAATGAGCGGTTCTTC. Encoded protein: CASSRWDNERFF. V gene TRBV11-2 combines with J gene TRBJ2-1, with D perhaps TRBD1 (6 bases). The CDR3 loop spans 12 amino acids. The germline V gene has CDR1 SGHAT and CDR2 FQNNGV.

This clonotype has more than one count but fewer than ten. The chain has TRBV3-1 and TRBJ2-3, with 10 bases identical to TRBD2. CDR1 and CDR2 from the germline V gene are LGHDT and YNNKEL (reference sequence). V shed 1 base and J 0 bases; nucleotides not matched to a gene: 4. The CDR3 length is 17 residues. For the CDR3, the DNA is TGTGCCAGCAGCCAAGGGACTAGCGGCACAAGCACAGATACGCAGTATTTT. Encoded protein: CASSQGTSGTSTDTQYF.

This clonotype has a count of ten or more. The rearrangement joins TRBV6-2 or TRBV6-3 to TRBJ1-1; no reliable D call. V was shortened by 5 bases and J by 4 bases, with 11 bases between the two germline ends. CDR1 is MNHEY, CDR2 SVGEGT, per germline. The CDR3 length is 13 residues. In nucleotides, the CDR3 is TGTGCCAGCAGTGACGGGAGGTCCACTGAAGCTTTCTTT. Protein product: CASSDGRSTEAFF.

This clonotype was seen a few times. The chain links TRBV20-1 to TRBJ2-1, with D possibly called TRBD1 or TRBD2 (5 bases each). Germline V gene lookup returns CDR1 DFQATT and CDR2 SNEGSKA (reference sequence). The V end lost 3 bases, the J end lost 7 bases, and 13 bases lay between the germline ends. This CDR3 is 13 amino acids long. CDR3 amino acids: CSARWDRPNEQFF. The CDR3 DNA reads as TGCAGTGCTAGGTGGGACCGACCGAATGAGCAGTTCTTC.

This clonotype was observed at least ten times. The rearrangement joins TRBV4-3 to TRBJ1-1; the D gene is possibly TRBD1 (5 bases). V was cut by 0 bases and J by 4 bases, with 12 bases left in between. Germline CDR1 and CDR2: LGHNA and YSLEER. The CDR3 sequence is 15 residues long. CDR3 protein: CASSQDPAGGTEAFF. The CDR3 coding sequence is TGCGCCAGCAGCCAAGATCCGGCCGGGGGCACTGAAGCTTTCTTT.

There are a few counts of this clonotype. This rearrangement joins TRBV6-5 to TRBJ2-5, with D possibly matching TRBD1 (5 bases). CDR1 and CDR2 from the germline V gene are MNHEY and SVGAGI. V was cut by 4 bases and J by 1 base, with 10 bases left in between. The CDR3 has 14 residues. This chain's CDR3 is CASSFAGSQETQYF. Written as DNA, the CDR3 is TGTGCCAGCAGTTTCGCAGGGTCCCAAGAGACCCAGTACTTC.

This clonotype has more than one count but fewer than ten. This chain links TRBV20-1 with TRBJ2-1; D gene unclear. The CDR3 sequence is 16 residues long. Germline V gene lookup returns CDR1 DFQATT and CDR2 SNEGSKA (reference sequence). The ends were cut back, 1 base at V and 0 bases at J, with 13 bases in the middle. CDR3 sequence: CSARVVARSSYNEQFF. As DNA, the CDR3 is TGCAGTGCTAGAGTGGTAGCTCGGAGCTCCTACAATGAGCAGTTCTTC.

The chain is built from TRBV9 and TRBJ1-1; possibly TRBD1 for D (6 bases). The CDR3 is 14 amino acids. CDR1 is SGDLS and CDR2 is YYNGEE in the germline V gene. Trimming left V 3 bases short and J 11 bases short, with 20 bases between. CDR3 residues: CASSAEARGQGAFF. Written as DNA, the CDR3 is TGTGCCAGCAGCGCCGAGGCTCGGGGGCAAGGGGCTTTCTTT.

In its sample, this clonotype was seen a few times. The CDR3 protein is CSAVTGGSGGYTF. In DNA, the CDR3 is TGCAGTGCCGTAACAGGGGGTAGTGGTGGCTACACCTTC. The chain joins TRBV20-1 to TRBJ1-2; 8 nucleotides agree with TRBD1. The CDR3 is 13 residues long. J lost 7 bases, V lost 6 bases, and 10 bases had no gene match. Germline lookup yields CDR1 DFQATT and CDR2 SNEGSKA (reference sequence).

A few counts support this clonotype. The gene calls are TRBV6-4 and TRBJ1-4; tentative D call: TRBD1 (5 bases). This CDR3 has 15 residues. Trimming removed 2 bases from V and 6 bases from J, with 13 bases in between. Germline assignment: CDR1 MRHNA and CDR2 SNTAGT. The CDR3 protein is CASSDPGRDYEKLFF. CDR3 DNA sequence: TGTGCCAGCAGTGACCCCGGCAGGGACTATGAAAAACTGTTTTTT.

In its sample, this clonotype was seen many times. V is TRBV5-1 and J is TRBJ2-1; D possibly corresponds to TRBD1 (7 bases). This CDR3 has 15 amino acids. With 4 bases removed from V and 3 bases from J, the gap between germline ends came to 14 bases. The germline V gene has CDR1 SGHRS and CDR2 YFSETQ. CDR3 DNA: TGCGCCAGCAGCCGCCGGAGGGGGCTCTACAATGAGCAGTTCTTC. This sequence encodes CASSRRRGLYNEQFF.

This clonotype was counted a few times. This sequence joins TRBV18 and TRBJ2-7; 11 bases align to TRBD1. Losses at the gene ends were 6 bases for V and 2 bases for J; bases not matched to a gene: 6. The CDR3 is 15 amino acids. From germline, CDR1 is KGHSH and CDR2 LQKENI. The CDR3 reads CASSGGQGAPYEQYF. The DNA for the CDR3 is TGTGCCAGCTCGGGAGGACAGGGGGCCCCCTACGAGCAGTACTTC.

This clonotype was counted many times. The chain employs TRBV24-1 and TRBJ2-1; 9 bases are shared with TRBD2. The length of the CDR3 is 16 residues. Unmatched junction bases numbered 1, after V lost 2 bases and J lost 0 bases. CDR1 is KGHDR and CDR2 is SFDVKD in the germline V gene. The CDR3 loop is CATSDSAGGSYNEQFF. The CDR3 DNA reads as TGTGCCACCAGTGATTCAGCGGGAGGCTCCTACAATGAGCAGTTCTTC.

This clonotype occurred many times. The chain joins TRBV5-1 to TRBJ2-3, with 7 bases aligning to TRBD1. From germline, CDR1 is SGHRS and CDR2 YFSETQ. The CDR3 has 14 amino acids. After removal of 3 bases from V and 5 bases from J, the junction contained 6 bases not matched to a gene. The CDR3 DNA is TGCGCCAGCAGCTCCGGGACAGCTGGAGATACGCAGTATTTT. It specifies CASSSGTAGDTQYF. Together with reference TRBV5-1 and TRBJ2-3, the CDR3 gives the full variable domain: KAGVTQTPRYLIKTRGQQVTLSCSPISGHRSVSWYQQTPGQGLQFLFEYFSETQRNKGNFPGRFSGRQFSNSRSEMNVSTLELGDSALYLCASSSGTAGDTQYFGPGTRLTVL.

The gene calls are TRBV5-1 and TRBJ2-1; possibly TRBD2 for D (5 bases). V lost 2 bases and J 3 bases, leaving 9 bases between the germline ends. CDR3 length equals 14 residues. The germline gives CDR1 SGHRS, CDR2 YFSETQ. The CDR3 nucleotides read TGCGCCAGCAGCTTTACTAGTATCTACAATGAGCAGTTCTTC. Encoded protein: CASSFTSIYNEQFF.

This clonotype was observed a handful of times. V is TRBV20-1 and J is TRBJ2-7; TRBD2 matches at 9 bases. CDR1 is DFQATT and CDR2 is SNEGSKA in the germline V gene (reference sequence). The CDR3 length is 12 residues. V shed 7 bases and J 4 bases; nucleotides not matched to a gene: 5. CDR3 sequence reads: CSGSSGDYEQYF. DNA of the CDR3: TGCAGTGGATCTAGCGGGGATTACGAGCAGTACTTC.

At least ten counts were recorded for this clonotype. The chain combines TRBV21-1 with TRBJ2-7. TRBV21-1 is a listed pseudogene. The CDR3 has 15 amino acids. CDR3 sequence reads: CASSNERTKDYEQYF. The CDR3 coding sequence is TGTGCCAGCAGCAATGAGAGGACCAAGGACTACGAGCAGTACTTC.

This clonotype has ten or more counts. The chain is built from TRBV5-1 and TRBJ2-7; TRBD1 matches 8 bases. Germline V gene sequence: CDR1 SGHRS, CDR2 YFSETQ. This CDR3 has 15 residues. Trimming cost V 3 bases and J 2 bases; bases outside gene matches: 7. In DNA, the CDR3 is TGCGCCAGCAGCTCTGGACAGGGTATACCCTACGAGCAGTACTTC. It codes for CASSSGQGIPYEQYF. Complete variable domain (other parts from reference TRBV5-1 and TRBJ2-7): KAGVTQTPRYLIKTRGQQVTLSCSPISGHRSVSWYQQTPGQGLQFLFEYFSETQRNKGNFPGRFSGRQFSNSRSEMNVSTLELGDSALYLCASSSGQGIPYEQYFGPGTRLTVT.

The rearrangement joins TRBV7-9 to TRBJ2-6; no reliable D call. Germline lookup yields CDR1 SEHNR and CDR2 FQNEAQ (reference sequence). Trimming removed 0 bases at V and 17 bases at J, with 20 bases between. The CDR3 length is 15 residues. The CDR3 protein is CASSLATVDLGLMTF. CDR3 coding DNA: TGTGCCAGCAGCTTAGCGACGGTAGATCTCGGGCTTATGACTTTC.